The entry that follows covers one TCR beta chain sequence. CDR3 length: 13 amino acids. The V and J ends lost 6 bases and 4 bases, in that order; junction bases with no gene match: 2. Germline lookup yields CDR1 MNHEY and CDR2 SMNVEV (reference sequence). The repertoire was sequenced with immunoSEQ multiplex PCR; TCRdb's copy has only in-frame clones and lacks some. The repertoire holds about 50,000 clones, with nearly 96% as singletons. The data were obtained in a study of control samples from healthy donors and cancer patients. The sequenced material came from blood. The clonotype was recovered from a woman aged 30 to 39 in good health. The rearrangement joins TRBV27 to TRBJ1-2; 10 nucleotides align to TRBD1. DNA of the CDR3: TGTGCCAGCAGGGGACAGGGGCTCTATGGCTACACCTTC. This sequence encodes CASRGQGLYGYTF.